This TCR beta chain was captured in a study of blood T cell repertoires in COVID-19. In the study overall: Samples taken during acute and convalescent COVID-19 were collected in the United States, Italy and Spain.

The data were produced by immunoSEQ multiplex PCR, yet TCRdb's version contains in-frame clones alone and is incomplete. This sample carries 490,000 or so clones, roughly 88% of them seen once, and the ten largest clones take over 1.5%. Participants were placed into cohorts based on the clinical history they reported. Cohort 3 recovery required two negative PCRs, clearance, or symptom resolution. Germline CDR1 is SGHNT and CDR2 is YYREEE (reference sequence). This CDR3 has 15 amino acids. V shed 5 bases, J shed 2 bases, and the junction held 6 bases outside the gene matches. Material for sequencing was PBMCs or T cells enriched from blood (not recorded which). The clonotype was recovered from a woman between 40 and 55 years old who had recovered from COVID-19. The chain carries TRBV5-4 and TRBJ2-1, with 8 positions matching TRBD1. The CDR3 DNA reads as TGTGCCAGCAGAAGATCAGGGGGCGCCTACAATGAGCAGTTCTTC. As protein: CASRRSGGAYNEQFF.